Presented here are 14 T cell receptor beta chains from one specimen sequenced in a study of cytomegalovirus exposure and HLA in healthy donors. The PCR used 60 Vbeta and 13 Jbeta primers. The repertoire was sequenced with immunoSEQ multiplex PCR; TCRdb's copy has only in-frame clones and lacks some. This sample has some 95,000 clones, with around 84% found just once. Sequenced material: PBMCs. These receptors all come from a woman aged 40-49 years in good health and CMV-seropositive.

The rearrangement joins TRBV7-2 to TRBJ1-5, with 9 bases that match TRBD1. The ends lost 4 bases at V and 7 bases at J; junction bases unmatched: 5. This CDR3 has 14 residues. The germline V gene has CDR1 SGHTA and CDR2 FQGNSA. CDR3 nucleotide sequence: TGTGCCAGCAGCTCACAGGGGGCATGGCAGCCCCAGCATTTT. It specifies CASSSQGAWQPQHF.

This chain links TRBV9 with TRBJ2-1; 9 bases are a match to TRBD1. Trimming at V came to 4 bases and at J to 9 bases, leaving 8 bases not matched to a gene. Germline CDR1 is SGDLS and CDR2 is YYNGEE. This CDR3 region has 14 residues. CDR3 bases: TGTGCCAGCAGCATCCACCGGGACAGGGTTGAGCAGTTCTTC. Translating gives CASSIHRDRVEQFF.

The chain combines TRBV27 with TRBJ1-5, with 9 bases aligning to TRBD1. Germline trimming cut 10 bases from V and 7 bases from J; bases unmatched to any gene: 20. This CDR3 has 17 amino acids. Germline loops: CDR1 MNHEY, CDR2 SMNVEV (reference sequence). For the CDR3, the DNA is TGTGCCACCCCGCAGTTCCGGGACAGGGTGTGGCGGCAGCCCCAGCATTTT. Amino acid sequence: CATPQFRDRVWRQPQHF.

The CDR3 DNA reads TGTGCCAGCAGCCTTAGGGGACAGTTTTACGAGCAGTACTTC. This gives the protein CASSLRGQFYEQYF. V gene TRBV7-2 combines with J gene TRBJ2-7; 7 bases are shared with TRBD1. V shed 5 bases and J 4 bases; nucleotides not matched to a gene: 8. The CDR3 sequence is 14 residues long. The germline V gene has CDR1 SGHTA and CDR2 FQGNSA.

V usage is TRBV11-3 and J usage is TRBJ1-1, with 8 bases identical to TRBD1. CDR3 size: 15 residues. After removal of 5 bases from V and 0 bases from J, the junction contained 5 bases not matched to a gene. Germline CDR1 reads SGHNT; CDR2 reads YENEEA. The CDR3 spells CASSAWDRLNTEAFF. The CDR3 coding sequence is TGTGCCAGCAGCGCCTGGGACAGGTTGAACACTGAAGCTTTCTTT. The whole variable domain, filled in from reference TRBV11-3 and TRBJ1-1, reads EAGVVQSPRYKIIEKKQPVAFWCNPISGHNTLYWYLQNLGQGPELLIRYENEEAVDDSQLPKDRFSAERLKGVDSTLKIQPAELGDSAVYLCASSAWDRLNTEAFFGQGTRLTVV.

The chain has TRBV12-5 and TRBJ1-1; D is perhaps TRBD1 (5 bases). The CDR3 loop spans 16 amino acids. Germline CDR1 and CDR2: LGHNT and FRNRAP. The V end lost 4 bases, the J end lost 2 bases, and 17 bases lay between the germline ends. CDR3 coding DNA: TGTGCTAGTGGTTCAGATCCAGGGCCTTTTAACACTGAAGCTTTCTTT. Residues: CASGSDPGPFNTEAFF.

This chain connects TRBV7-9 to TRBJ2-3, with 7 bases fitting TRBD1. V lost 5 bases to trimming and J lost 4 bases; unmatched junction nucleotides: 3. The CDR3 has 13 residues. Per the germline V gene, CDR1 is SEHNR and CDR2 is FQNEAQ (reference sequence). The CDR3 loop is CASSLQGSDTQYF. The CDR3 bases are TGTGCCAGCAGCCTACAGGGGTCAGATACGCAGTATTTT.

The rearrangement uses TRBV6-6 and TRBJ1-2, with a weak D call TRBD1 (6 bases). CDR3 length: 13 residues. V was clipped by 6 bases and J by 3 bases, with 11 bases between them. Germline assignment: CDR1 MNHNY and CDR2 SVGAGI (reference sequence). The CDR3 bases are TGTGCCAGCAGCCGGACAGTTCACTATGGCTACACCTTC. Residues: CASSRTVHYGYTF.

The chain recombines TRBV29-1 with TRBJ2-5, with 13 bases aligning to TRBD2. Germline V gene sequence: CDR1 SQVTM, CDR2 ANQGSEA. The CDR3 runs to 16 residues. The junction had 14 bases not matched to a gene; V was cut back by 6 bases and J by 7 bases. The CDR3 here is CSVPEGTSGTLSTQYF. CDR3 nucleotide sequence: TGCAGCGTCCCCGAGGGGACTAGCGGGACTTTGTCGACCCAGTACTTC.

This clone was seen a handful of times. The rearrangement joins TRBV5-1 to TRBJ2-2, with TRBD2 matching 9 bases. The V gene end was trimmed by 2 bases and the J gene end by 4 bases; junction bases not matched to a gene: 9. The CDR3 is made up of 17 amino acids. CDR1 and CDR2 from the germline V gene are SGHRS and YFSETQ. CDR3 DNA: TGCGCCAGCAGCTTCATACGGGCGGGAGGGCCCACCGGGGAGCTGTTTTTT. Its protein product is CASSFIRAGGPTGELFF.

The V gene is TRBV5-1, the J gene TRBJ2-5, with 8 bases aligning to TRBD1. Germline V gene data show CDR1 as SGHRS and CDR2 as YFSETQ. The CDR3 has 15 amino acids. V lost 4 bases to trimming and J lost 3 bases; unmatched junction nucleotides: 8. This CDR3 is CASSAPGTGEETQYF. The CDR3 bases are TGCGCCAGCAGCGCACCCGGGACAGGAGAAGAGACCCAGTACTTC.

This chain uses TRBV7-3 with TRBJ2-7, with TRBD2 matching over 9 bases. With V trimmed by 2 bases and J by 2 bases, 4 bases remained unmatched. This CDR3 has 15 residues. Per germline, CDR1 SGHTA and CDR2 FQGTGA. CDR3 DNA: TGTGCCAGCAGCTTAGGGCTAGCGGGGCCCTACGAGCAGTACTTC. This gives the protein CASSLGLAGPYEQYF.

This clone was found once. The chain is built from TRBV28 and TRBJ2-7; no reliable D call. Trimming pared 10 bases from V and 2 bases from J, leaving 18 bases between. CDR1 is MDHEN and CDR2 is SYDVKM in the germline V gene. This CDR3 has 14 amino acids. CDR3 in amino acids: CAIAEQKIPYEQYF. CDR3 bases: TGTGCCATAGCCGAGCAGAAGATCCCCTACGAGCAGTACTTC. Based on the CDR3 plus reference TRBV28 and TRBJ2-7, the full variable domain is DVKVTQSSRYLVKRTGEKVFLECVQDMDHENMFWYRQDPGLGLRLIYFSYDVKMKEKGDIPEGYSVSREKKERFSLILESASTNQTSMYLCAIAEQKIPYEQYFGPGTRLTVT.

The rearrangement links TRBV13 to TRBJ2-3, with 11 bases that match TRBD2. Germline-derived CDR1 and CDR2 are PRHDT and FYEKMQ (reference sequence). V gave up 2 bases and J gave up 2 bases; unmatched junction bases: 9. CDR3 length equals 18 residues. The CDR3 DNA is TGTGCCAGCAGCTTAAGGTTCGGGACTAGCGGAAACACAGATACGCAGTATTTT. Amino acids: CASSLRFGTSGNTDTQYF. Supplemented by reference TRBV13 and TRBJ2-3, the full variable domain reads AAGVIQSPRHLIKEKRETATLKCYPIPRHDTVYWYQQGPGQDPQFLISFYEKMQSDKGSIPDRFSAQQFSDYHSELNMSSLELGDSALYFCASSLRFGTSGNTDTQYFGPGTRLTVL.